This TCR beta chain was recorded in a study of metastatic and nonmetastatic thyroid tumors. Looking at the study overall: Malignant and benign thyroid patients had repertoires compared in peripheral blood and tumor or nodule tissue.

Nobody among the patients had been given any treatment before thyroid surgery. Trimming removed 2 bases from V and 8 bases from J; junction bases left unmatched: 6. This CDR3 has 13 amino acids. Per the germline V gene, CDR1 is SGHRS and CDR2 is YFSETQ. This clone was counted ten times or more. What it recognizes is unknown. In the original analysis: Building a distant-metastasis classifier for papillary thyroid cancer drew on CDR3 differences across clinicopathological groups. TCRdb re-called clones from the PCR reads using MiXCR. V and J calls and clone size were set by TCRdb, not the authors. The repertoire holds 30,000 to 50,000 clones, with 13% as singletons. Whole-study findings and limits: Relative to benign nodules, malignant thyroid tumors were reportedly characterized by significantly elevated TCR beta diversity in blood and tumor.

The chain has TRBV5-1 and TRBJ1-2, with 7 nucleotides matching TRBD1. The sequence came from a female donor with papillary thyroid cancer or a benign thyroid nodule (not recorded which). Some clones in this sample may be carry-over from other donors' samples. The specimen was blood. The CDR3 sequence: CASSFTGAGGYTF. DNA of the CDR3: TGCGCCAGCAGCTTTACAGGGGCGGGAGGCTACACCTTC.